These 5 T cell receptor beta chains came from one sample sequenced in a study of cytomegalovirus exposure and HLA in healthy donors. The PCR used 60 Vbeta and 13 Jbeta primers. The method was immunoSEQ multiplex PCR; TCRdb's version includes in-frame clones alone and lacks a portion of them. The sample has about 69,000 clones, 68% seen once; the top ten hold approximately 11%. Sample: PBMCs. The receptors come from a woman in her twenties or thirties in good health and CMV-seronegative.

The rearrangement joins TRBV9 to TRBJ1-3, with a weak D call TRBD1 (6 bases). Trimming pared 4 bases from V and 0 bases from J, leaving 20 bases between. The CDR3 totals 18 residues. Per the germline V gene, CDR1 is SGDLS and CDR2 is YYNGEE. CDR3 region: CASSPMTGASFSGNTIYF. CDR3 nucleotide sequence: TGTGCCAGCAGCCCTATGACAGGCGCTAGCTTCTCTGGAAACACCATATATTTT. Variable domain in full (rest from reference TRBV9 and TRBJ1-3): DSGVTQTPKHLITATGQRVTLRCSPRSGDLSVYWYQQSLDQGLQFLIQYYNGEERAKGNILERFSAQQFPDLHSELNLSSLELGDSALYFCASSPMTGASFSGNTIYFGEGSWLTVV.

The rearrangement joins TRBV30 to TRBJ1-2; 8 nucleotides match TRBD1. Germline CDR1 GTSNPN, CDR2 SVGIG (reference sequence). The junction had 10 bases not matched to a gene; V was cut back by 3 bases and J by 4 bases. This CDR3 has 15 amino acids. For the CDR3, the DNA is TGTGCCTGGAGGGGGTGGGGGACAGGAATCTATGGCTACACCTTC. Protein sequence: CAWRGWGTGIYGYTF.

This chain uses TRBV4-1 with TRBJ2-7, with TRBD1 matching over 7 bases. The CDR3 consists of 16 residues. Looked up from germline, CDR1 is MGHRA and CDR2 is YSYEKL. Trimming at V came to 1 base and at J to 0 bases, leaving 6 bases not matched to a gene. The CDR3 is CASSQAGQAYSYEQYF. In DNA, the CDR3 is TGCGCCAGCAGCCAAGCTGGACAGGCTTACTCCTACGAGCAGTACTTC.

V usage is TRBV28 and J usage is TRBJ1-1, with D possibly TRBD1 on 6 matching bases. Germline V CDR1 and CDR2: MDHEN, SYDVKM. This CDR3 comprises 12 residues. The V and J ends lost 1 base and 10 bases respectively, with 10 bases between them. CDR3 DNA: TGTGCCAGCAGTTTATCGCCCAGGGGAGCTTTCTTT. Encoded protein: CASSLSPRGAFF.

V usage is TRBV6-5 and J usage is TRBJ1-2; D ambiguous. Germline V gene sequence: CDR1 MNHEY, CDR2 SVGAGI. This CDR3 comprises 13 residues. V was clipped by 10 bases and J by 4 bases, with 16 bases between them. For the CDR3, the DNA is TGTGCCACCTCACGGGAGACAACCTATGGCTACACCTTC. Its protein product is CATSRETTYGYTF.